A single sample gave rise to the 16 T cell receptor beta chains below, sequenced in a study of blood T cell repertoires in COVID-19. Here immunoSEQ multiplex PCR was the method, and the copy in TCRdb shows in-frame clones only, minus some. The table has about 230,000 clones, about 84% seen once. The sequencing sample was made of peripheral blood. These receptors all come from a woman of 80 years or more with acute or convalescent COVID-19.

The CDR3 spells CASSPRQGGEKLFF. The CDR3 DNA is TGCGCCAGCAGCCCTCGACAGGGGGGGGAAAAACTGTTTTTT. V gene TRBV4-1 combines with J gene TRBJ1-4, with 9 nucleotides matching TRBD1. This CDR3 region has 14 residues. The V gene end was trimmed by 4 bases and the J gene end by 8 bases; junction bases not matched to a gene: 5. Germline V gene sequence: CDR1 MGHRA, CDR2 YSYEKL.

CDR3 in DNA: TGTGCCAGTAGTTTCCCGGGACAGGCTGGAAACACCATATATTTT. Translating it yields CASSFPGQAGNTIYF. V usage is TRBV19 and J usage is TRBJ1-3; TRBD1 aligns across 8 bases. Trimming took 5 bases from V and 2 from J; bases not matched to a gene: 5. Germline lookup yields CDR1 LNHDA and CDR2 SQIVND (reference sequence). The CDR3 is 15 residues long.

This rearrangement joins TRBV5-6 to TRBJ2-2, with 10 positions matching TRBD2. Germline V gives CDR1 SGHDT, CDR2 YYEEEE. The J segment lost 3 bases and the V segment lost 5 bases, leaving 7 bases of the junction unmatched. The CDR3 is 16 residues long. This CDR3 reads CASSPRSGGDTGELFF. CDR3 in DNA: TGTGCCAGCAGTCCGAGGAGCGGGGGGGACACCGGGGAGCTGTTTTTT.

This clone was seen a single time. V is TRBV5-1 and J is TRBJ1-2; 7 nucleotides line up with TRBD1. Losses at the gene ends were 4 bases for V and 6 bases for J; bases not matched to a gene: 6. Germline assignment: CDR1 SGHRS and CDR2 YFSETQ. The CDR3 length is 13 residues. This CDR3 reads CASSPTGDHGYTF. CDR3 coding DNA: TGCGCCAGCAGCCCCACAGGGGACCATGGCTACACCTTC.

The chain couples TRBV15 to TRBJ1-6; unclear D gene. The CDR3 is made up of 15 amino acids. V was shortened by 7 bases and J by 7 bases, with 17 bases between the two germline ends. Per the germline V gene, CDR1 is LNHNV and CDR2 is YYDKDF (reference sequence). The CDR3 nucleotides are TGTGCCACCAAACTTTACCCAGCGGCGAATTCACCCCTCCACTTT. It specifies CATKLYPAANSPLHF.

The genes are TRBV11-2 and TRBJ1-4, with TRBD1 matching over 8 bases. The CDR3 has 13 residues. V dropped 5 bases and J dropped 7; count of bases not matched to a gene: 3. CDR1 and CDR2 from the germline V gene are SGHAT and FQNNGV. The CDR3 sequence is CASSPGTGEKLFF. Here the CDR3 DNA reads TGTGCCAGCAGCCCCGGGACAGGTGAAAAACTGTTTTTT.

The V call is TRBV3-1 (or the pseudogene TRBV3-2), the J call TRBJ1-5; D call uncertain. CDR3 length: 16 amino acids. V shed 0 bases and J shed 0 bases, with 9 bases lying between them. Germline V lookup: CDR1 LGHDT, CDR2 YNNKEL (reference sequence). CDR3 nucleotide sequence: TGTGCCAGCAGCCAAGACGCGGGGAATAGCAATCAGCCCCAGCATTTT. Residues: CASSQDAGNSNQPQHF.

The chain recombines TRBV19 with TRBJ1-2; 7 nucleotides match TRBD1. The CDR3 runs 12 residues. From germline, CDR1 is LNHDA and CDR2 SQIVND (reference sequence). V shed 10 bases, J shed 6 bases, and the junction held 8 bases outside the gene matches. As DNA, the CDR3 is TGTGCCACCGAACAGGGGCGGAATGGCTACACCTTC. Translating it yields CATEQGRNGYTF.

This chain connects TRBV5-1 to TRBJ2-7; TRBD2 aligns across 10 bases. The junction had 4 bases not matched to a gene; V was cut back by 0 bases and J by 4 bases. Germline V gene data show CDR1 as SGHRS and CDR2 as YFSETQ. CDR3 length equals 15 residues. CDR3 amino acids: CASSLVASGGYEQYF. The CDR3 DNA follows: TGCGCCAGCAGCTTGGTAGCTAGCGGGGGTTACGAGCAGTACTTC.

This clone was seen a single time. This chain links TRBV18 with TRBJ1-4; 11 bases are a match to TRBD1. The V and J ends lost 4 bases and 5 bases, in that order; junction bases with no gene match: 6. This CDR3 is built from 16 residues. Germline CDR1 and CDR2: KGHSH and LQKENI. The CDR3 coding sequence is TGTGCCAGCTCACTAACGGGACAGGGGGTGAATGAAAAACTGTTTTTT. Protein sequence: CASSLTGQGVNEKLFF.

The chain carries TRBV19 and TRBJ1-5; the D gene is possibly TRBD1 (6 bases). V gave up 7 bases and J gave up 6 bases, with 22 bases separating them. This CDR3 region has 16 residues. Per germline, CDR1 LNHDA and CDR2 SQIVND (reference sequence). The CDR3 spells CASKPAGGGVIQPQHF. DNA for the CDR3: TGTGCCAGTAAACCAGCAGGAGGGGGGGTAATTCAGCCCCAGCATTTT.

This chain joins TRBV5-1 and TRBJ2-7; 8 bases match TRBD2. Germline-derived CDR1 and CDR2 are SGHRS and YFSETQ. The length of the CDR3 is 15 residues. The J segment lost 5 bases and the V segment lost 0 bases, leaving 7 bases of the junction unmatched. The chain's CDR3 is CASSLGGGTWDEQYF. The CDR3 DNA reads as TGCGCCAGCAGCTTGGGCGGGGGGACATGGGACGAGCAGTACTTC.

The chain is built from TRBV14 and TRBJ2-7; D may be TRBD1 (5 bases). The ends were cut back, 1 base at V and 6 bases at J, with 10 bases in the middle. The V gene's germline CDR1 is SGHDN and CDR2 FVKESK. The CDR3 has 13 residues. The CDR3 reads CASSQGQWVEQYF. In DNA form, the CDR3 reads TGTGCCAGCAGCCAAGGACAGTGGGTCGAGCAGTACTTC.

The chain couples TRBV2 to TRBJ1-2; D possibly corresponds to TRBD1 (5 bases). From germline, CDR1 is SNHLY and CDR2 FYNNEI. With 6 bases removed from V and 5 bases from J, the gap between germline ends came to 13 bases. The CDR3 is made up of 13 amino acids. CDR3 amino acids: CASRETVPYGYTF. The CDR3, as DNA: TGTGCCAGCAGGGAGACAGTCCCGTATGGCTACACCTTC.

V usage is TRBV7-3 and J usage is TRBJ2-2, with 9 positions matching TRBD1. V was pared by 1 base and J by 7 bases, with 13 bases of the junction left unmatched. This CDR3 contains 18 residues. CDR1 and CDR2 (germline): SGHTA, FQGTGA. In DNA, the CDR3 is TGTGCCAGCAGCTTAAGTGGGACAGGGTCTTTCTTTGGCGGGGAGCTGTTTTTT. It is translated as CASSLSGTGSFFGGELFF.

V usage is TRBV23-1 and J usage is TRBJ1-3; TRBD1 is a possible D gene (5 bases). TRBV23-1 counts as an open reading frame of uncertain function. The CDR3 extends over 16 amino acids. Trimming took 3 bases from V and 2 from J, leaving 14 bases between them. CDR3 nucleotides: TGCGCCAGCAGTCAGGCGGGACTCTCGGCTGGAAACACCATATATTTT. This encodes CASSQAGLSAGNTIYF.